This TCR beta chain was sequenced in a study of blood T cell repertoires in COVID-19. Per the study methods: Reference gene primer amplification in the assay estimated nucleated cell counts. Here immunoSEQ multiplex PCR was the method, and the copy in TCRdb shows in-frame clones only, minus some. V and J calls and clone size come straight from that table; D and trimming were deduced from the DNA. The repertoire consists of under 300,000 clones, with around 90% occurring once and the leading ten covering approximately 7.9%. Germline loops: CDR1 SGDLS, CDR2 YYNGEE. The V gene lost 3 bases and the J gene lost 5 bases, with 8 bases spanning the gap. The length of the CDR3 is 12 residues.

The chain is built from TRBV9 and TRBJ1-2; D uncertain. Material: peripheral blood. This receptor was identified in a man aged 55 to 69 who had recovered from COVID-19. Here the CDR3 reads CASSAFQYGYTF. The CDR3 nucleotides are TGTGCCAGCAGCGCTTTTCAGTATGGCTACACCTTC.